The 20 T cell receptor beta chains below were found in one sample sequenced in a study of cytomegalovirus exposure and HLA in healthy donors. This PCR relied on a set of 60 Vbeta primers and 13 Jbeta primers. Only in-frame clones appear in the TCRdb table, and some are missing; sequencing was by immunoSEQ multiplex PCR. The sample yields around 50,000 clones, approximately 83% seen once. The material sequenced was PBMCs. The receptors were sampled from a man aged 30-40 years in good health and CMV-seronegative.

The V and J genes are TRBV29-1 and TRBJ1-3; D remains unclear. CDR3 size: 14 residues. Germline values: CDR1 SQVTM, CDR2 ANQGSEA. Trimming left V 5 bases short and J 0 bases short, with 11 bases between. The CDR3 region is CSVYDGSSGNTIYF. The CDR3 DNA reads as TGCAGCGTTTACGACGGGAGCTCTGGAAACACCATATATTTT.

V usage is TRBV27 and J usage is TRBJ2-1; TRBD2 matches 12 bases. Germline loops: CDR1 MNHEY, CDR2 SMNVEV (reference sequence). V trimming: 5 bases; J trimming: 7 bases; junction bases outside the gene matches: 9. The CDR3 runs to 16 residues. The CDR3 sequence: CASSISTSGGGNEQFF. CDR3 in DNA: TGTGCCAGCAGTATCTCGACTAGCGGGGGAGGAAATGAGCAGTTCTTC.

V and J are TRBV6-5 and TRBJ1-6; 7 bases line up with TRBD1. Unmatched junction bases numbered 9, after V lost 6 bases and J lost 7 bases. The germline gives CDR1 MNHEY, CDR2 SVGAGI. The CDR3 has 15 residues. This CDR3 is CASRANRGGNSPLHF. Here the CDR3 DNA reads TGTGCCAGCAGGGCGAACAGGGGTGGGAATTCACCCCTCCACTTT.

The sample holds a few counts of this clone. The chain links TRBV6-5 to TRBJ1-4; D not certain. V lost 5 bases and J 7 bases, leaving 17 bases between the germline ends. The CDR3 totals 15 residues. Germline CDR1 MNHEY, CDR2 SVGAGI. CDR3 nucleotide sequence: TGTGCCAGCAGTCGAATCCCGGAGGCGGGTGAAAAACTGTTTTTT. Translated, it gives CASSRIPEAGEKLFF.

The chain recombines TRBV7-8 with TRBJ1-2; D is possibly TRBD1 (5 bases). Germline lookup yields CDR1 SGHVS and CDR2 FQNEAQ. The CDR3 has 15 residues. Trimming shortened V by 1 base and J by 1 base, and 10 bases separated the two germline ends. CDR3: CASSLEAGGNYGYTF. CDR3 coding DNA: TGTGCCAGCAGCTTAGAGGCGGGGGGTAACTATGGCTACACCTTC. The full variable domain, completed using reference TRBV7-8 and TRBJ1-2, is GAGVSQSPRYKVAKRGQDVALRCDPISGHVSLFWYQQALGQGPEFLTYFQNEAQLDKSGLPSDRFFAERPEGSVSTLKIQRTQQEDSAVYLCASSLEAGGNYGYTFGSGTRLTVV.

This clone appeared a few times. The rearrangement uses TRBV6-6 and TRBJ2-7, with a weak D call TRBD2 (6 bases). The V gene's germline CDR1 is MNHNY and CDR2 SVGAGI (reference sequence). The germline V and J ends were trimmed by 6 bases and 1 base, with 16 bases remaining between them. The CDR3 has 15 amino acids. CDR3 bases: TGTGCCAGCAGCCCCCTAAGGGCGGGGTCCTACGAGCAGTACTTC. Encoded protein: CASSPLRAGSYEQYF.

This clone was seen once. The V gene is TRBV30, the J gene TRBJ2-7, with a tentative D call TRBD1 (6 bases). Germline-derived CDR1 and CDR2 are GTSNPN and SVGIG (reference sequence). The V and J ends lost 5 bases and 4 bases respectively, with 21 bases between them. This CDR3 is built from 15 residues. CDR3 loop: CAWSSEDRRLYEQYF. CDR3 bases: TGTGCCTGGTCTTCAGAGGACAGACGACTTTACGAGCAGTACTTC.

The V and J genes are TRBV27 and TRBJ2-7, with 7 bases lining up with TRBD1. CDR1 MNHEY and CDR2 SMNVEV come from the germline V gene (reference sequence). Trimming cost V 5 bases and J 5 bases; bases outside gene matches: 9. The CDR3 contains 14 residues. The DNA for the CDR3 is TGTGCCAGCAGTCCACAAAACAGGGGTCACGAGCAGTACTTC. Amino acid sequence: CASSPQNRGHEQYF.

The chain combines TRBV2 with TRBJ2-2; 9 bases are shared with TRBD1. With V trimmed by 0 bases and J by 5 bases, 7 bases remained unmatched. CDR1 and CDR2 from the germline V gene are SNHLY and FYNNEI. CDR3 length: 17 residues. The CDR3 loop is CASSEARDRAWTGELFF. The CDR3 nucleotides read TGTGCCAGCAGTGAAGCTCGGGACAGGGCGTGGACCGGGGAGCTGTTTTTT.

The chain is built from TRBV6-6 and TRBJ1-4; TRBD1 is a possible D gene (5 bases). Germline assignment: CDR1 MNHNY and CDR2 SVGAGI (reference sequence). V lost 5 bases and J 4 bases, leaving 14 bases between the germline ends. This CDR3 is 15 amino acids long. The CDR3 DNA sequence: TGTGCCAGCAGTAACCGACAGCCGTTTAATGAAAAACTGTTTTTT. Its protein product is CASSNRQPFNEKLFF.

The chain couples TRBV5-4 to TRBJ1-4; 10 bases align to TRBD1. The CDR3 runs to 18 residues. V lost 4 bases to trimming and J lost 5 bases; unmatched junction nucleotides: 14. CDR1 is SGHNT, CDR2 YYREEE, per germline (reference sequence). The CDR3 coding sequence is TGTGCCAGCAGCCATAAAATACTAACGGGACAGGGGAATGAAAAACTGTTTTTT. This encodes CASSHKILTGQGNEKLFF.

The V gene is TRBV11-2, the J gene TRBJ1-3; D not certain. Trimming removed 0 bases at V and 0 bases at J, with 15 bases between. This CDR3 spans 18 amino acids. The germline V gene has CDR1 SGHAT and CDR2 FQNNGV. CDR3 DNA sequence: TGTGCCAGCAGCTTAGATCCCGCAGGACTCCACTCTGGAAACACCATATATTTT. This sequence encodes CASSLDPAGLHSGNTIYF.

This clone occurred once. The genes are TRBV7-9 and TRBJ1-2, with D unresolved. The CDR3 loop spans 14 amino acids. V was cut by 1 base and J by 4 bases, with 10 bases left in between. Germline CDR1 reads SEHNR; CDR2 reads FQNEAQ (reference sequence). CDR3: CASSLGYSLYGYTF. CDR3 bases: TGTGCCAGCAGCTTAGGATACAGCCTCTATGGCTACACCTTC.

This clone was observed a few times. CDR3 nucleotide sequence: TGTGCCAGCAGTGGGTCGGGAGGGGTGAATGGCTACACCTTC. This encodes CASSGSGGVNGYTF. V usage is TRBV2 and J usage is TRBJ1-2; D might be TRBD1 (5 bases). Trimming removed 4 bases from V and 6 bases from J, with 15 bases in between. The CDR3 has 14 residues. In germline, CDR1 is SNHLY, CDR2 FYNNEI.

CDR3: CASRKETGGGQPQHF. DNA of the CDR3: TGTGCCAGCAGGAAAGAGACAGGGGGCGGTCAGCCCCAGCATTTT. The chain combines TRBV7-2 with TRBJ1-5; 10 nucleotides align to TRBD1. The CDR3 has 15 amino acids. Germline CDR1 and CDR2: SGHTA and FQGNSA. The V segment lost 6 bases and the J segment 6 bases; nucleotides outside the gene matches: 8. Looking up the rest from reference TRBV7-2 and TRBJ1-5 gives the full variable domain: GAGVSQSPSNKVTEKGKDVELRCDPISGHTALYWYRQSLGQGLEFLIYFQGNSAPDKSGLPSDRFSAERTGGSVSTLTIQRTQQEDSAVYLCASRKETGGGQPQHFGDGTRLSIL.

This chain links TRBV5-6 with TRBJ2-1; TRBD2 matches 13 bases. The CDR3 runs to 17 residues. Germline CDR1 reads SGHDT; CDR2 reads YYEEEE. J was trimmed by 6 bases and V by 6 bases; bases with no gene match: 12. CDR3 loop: CASTAGLAGVRGNEQFF. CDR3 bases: TGTGCCAGCACCGCCGGACTAGCGGGAGTCAGAGGCAATGAGCAGTTCTTC.

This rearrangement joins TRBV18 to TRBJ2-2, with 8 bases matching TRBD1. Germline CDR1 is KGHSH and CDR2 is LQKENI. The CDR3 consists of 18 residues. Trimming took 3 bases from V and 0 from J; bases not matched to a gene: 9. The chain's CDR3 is CASSPWLSTGANTGELFF. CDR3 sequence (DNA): TGTGCCAGCTCACCCTGGTTATCGACAGGGGCGAACACCGGGGAGCTGTTTTTT.

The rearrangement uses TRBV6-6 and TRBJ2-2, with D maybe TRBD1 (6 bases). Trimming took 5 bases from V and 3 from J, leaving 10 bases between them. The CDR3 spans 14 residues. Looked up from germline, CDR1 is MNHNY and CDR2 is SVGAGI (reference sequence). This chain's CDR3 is CASSMDSYTGELFF. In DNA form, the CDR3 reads TGTGCCAGCAGTATGGACAGCTACACCGGGGAGCTGTTTTTT.

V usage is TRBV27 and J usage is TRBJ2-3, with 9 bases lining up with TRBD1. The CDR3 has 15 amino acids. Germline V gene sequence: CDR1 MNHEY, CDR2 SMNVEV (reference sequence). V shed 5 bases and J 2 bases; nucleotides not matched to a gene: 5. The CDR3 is CASSPDRGDTDTQYF. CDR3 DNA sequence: TGTGCCAGCAGTCCTGACAGGGGGGACACAGATACGCAGTATTTT.

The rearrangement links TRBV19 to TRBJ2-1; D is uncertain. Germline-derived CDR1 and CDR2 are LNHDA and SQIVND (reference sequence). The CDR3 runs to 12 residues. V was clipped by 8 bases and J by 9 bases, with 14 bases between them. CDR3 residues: CASAVTTAEQFF. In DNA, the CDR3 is TGTGCCAGTGCCGTAACTACGGCTGAGCAGTTCTTC. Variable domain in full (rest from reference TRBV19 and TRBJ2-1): DGGITQSPKYLFRKEGQNVTLSCEQNLNHDAMYWYRQDPGQGLRLIYYSQIVNDFQKGDIAEGYSVSREKKESFPLTVTSAQKNPTAFYLCASAVTTAEQFFGPGTRLTVL.